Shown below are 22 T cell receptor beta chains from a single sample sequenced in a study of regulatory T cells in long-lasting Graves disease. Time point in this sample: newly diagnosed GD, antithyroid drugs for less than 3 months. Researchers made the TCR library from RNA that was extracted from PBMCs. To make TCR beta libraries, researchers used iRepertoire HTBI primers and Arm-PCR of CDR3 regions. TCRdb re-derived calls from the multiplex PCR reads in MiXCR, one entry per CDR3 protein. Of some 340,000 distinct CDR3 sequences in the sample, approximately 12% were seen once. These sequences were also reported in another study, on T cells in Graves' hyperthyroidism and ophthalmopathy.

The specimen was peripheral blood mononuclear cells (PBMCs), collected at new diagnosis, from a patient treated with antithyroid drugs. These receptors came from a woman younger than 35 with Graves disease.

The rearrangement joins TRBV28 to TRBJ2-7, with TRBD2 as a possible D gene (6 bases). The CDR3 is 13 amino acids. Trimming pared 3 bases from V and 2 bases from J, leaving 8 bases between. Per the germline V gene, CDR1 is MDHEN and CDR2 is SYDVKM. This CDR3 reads CASSLTSAYEQYV. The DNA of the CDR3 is TGTGCCAGCAGTTTGACTAGTGCCTACGAGCAGTACGTC.

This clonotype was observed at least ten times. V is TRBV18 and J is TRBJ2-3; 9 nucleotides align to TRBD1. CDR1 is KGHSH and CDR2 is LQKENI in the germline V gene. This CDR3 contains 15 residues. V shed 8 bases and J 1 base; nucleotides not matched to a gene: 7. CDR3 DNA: TGTGCCAGCAGCCACGGGACAGGGCGCACAGATACGCAGTATTTT. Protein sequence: CASSHGTGRTDTQYF.

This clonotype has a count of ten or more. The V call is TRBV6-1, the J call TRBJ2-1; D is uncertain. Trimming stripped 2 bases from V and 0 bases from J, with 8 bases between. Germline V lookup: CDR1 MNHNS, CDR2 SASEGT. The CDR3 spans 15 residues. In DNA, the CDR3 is TGTGCCAGCAGTGAAAGTCATCACTCCTACAATGAGCAGTTCTTC. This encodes CASSESHHSYNEQFF.

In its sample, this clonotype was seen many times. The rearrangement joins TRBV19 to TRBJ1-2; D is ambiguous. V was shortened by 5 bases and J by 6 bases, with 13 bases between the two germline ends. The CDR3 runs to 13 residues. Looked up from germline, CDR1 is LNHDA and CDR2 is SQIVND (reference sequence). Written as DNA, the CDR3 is TGTGCCAGTAGTGACTTTGGGCAGAATGGCTACACCTTC. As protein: CASSDFGQNGYTF.

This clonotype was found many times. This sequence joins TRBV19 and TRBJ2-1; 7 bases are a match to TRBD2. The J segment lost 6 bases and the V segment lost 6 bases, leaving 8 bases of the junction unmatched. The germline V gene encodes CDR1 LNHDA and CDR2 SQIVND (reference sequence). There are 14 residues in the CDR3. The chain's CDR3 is CASRSTGGINEQFF. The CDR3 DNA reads TGTGCCAGTAGATCTACGGGAGGAATCAATGAGCAGTTCTTC.

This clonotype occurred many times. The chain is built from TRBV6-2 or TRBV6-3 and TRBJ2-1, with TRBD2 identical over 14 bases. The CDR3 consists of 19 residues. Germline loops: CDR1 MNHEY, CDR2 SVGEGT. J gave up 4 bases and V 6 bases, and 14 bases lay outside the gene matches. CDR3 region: CASRGLWGLAGAEYNEQFF. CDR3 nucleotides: TGTGCCAGCAGGGGCTTATGGGGACTAGCGGGGGCGGAATACAATGAGCAGTTCTTC.

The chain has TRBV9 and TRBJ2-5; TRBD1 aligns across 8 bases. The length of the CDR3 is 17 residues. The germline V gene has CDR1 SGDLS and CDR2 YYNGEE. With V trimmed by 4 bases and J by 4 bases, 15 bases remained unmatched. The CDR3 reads CASSPGQGNLFLETQYF. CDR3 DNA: TGTGCCAGCAGCCCAGGACAGGGTAATCTTTTTCTAGAGACCCAGTACTTC. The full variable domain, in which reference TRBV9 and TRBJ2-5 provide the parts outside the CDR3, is DSGVTQTPKHLITATGQRVTLRCSPRSGDLSVYWYQQSLDQGLQFLIQYYNGEERAKGNILERFSAQQFPDLHSELNLSSLELGDSALYFCASSPGQGNLFLETQYFGPGTRLLVL.

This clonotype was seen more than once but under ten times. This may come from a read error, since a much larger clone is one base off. CDR3 in amino acids: CAGSLVQGSNQPQHF. The DNA for the CDR3 is TGTGCCGGCAGCTTAGTCCAGGGTTCCAATCAGCCCCAGCATTTT. The chain joins TRBV7-3 to TRBJ1-5; a weak D match, TRBD1 (5 bases). The V gene's germline CDR1 is SGHTA and CDR2 FQGTGA. The CDR3 length is 15 residues.

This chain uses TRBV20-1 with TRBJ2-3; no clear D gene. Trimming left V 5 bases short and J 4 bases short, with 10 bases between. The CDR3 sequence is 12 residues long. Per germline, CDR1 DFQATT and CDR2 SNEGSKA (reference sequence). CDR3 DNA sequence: TGCAGTGCTCTGACGCGGTCAGATACGCAGTATTTT. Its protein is CSALTRSDTQYF.

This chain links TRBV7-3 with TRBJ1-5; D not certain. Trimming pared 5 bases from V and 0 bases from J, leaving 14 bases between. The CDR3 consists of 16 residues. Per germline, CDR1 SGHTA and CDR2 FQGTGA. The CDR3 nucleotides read TGTGCCAGCAGCCAATCGGCAGTCTATAGCAATCAGCCCCAGCATTTT. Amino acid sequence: CASSQSAVYSNQPQHF.

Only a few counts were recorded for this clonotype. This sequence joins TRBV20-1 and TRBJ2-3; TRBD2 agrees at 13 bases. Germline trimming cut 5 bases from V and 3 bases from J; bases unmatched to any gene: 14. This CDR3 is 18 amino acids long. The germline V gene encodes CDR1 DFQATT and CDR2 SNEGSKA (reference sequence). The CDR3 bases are TGCAGTGCTTACCGGACTAGCGGGAGCTTAGAGGGGACAGATACGCAGTATTTT. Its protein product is CSAYRTSGSLEGTDTQYF.

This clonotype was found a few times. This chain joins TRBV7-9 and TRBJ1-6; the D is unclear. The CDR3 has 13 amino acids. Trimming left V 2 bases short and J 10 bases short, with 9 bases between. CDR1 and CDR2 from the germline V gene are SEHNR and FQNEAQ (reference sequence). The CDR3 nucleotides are TGTGCCAGCAGCTTATTGGGCTTATCACCCCTCCACTTT. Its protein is CASSLLGLSPLHF.

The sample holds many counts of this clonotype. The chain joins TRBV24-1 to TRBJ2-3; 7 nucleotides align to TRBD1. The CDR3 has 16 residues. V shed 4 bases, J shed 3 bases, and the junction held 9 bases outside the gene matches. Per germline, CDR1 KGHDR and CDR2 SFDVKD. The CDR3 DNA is TGTGCCACCAGTGACCGACAGGGTGAGACGACAGATACGCAGTATTTT. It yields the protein CATSDRQGETTDTQYF.

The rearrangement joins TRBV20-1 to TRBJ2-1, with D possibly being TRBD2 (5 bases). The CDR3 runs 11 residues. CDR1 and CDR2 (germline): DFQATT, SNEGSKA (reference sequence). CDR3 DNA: TGCGGAACTACGGGGTACAATGAGCAGTTCTTC. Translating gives CGTTGYNEQFF.

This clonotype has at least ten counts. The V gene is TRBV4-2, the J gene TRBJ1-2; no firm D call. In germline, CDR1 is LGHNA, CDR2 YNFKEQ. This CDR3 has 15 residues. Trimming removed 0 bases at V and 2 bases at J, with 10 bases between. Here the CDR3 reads CASSQEWGNNYGYTF. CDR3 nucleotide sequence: TGTGCCAGCAGCCAAGAGTGGGGAAACAACTATGGCTACACCTTC.

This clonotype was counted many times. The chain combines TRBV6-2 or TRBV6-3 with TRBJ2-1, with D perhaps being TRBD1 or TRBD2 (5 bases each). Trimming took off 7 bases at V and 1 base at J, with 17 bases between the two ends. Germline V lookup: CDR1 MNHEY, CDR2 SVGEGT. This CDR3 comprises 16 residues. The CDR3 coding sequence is TGTGCCAGCATGGGTCTTGGGGACCTTTCCTACAATGAGCAGTTCTTC. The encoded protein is CASMGLGDLSYNEQFF.

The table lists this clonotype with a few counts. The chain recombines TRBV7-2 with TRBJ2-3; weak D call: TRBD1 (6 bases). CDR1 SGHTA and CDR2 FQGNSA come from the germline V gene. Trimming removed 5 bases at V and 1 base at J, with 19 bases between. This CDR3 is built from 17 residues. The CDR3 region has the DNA TGTGCCAGCAGCCCAAACAGGGTTCTGTTCGGCACAGATACGCAGTATTTT. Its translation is CASSPNRVLFGTDTQYF.

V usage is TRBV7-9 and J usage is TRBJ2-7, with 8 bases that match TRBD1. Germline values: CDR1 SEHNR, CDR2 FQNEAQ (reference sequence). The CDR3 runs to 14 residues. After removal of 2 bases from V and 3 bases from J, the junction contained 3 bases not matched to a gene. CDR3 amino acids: CASSLQGAVYEQYF. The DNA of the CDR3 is TGTGCCAGCAGCTTACAGGGGGCGGTCTACGAGCAGTACTTC.

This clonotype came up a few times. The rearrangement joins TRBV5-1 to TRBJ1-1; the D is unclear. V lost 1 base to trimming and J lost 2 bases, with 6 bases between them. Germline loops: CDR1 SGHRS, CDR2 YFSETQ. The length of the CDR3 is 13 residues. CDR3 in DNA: TGCGCCAGCAGCTTGAAGACCAACACTGAAGCTTTCTTT. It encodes CASSLKTNTEAFF.

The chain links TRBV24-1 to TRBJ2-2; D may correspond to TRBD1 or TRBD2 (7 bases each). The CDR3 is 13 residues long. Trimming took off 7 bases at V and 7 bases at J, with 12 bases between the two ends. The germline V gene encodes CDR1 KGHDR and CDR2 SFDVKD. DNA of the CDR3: TGTGCCACCAGGCCCAGGGGGGGCGGGGAGCTGTTTTTT. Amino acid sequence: CATRPRGGGELFF.

CDR3 sequence: CASSYRVSRTFKSYGYTF. Written as DNA, the CDR3 is TGTGCCAGCAGTTACCGTGTTTCTCGGACCTTCAAGAGCTATGGCTACACCTTC. The chain links TRBV6-2 or TRBV6-3 to TRBJ1-2, with D uncertain. The CDR3 extends over 18 amino acids. Germline V gene lookup returns CDR1 MNHEY and CDR2 SVGEGT. Trimming removed 2 bases from V and 4 bases from J, with 23 bases in between.

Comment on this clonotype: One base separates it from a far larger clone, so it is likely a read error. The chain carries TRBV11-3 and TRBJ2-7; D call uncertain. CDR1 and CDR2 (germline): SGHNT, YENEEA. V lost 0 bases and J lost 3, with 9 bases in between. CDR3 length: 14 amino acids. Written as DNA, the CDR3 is TGTGCCAGCAGCTTAGATGCAGATTTCTACGAGCAGTACGTC. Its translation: CASSLDADFYEQYV.